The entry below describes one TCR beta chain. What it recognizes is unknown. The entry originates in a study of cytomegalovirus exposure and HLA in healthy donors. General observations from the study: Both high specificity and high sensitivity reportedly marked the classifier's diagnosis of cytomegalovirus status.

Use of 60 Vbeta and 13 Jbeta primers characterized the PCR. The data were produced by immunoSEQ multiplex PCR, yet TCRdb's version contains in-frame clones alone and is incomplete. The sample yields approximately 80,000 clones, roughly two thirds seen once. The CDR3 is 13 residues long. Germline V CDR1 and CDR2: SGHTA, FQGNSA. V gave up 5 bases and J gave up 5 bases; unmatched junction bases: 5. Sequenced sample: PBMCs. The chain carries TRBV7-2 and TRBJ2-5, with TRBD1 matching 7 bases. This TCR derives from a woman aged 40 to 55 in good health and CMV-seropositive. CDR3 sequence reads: CASSLNRGETQYF. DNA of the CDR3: TGTGCCAGCAGCCTAAACAGGGGTGAGACCCAGTACTTC.